Each of the 22 T cell receptor beta chains below was sequenced from the same sample in a study of OX40 agonist ivuxolimab in advanced cancers. Sequenced by immunoSEQ multiplex PCR; TCRdb stores in-frame clones only, minus some. This repertoire shows tens of thousands of clones, 85% to 90% found once; its top ten account for 0.7% to 1%. The material sequenced was CD4+ or CD8+ T cells sorted from blood, taken in a trial of the OX40 agonist ivuxolimab. Source of these receptors: an adult with an advanced solid tumor such as melanoma, head and neck, liver or kidney cancer.

The chain recombines TRBV9 with TRBJ2-3; D call uncertain. Germline V gene sequence: CDR1 SGDLS, CDR2 YYNGEE. Trimming removed 2 bases from V and 3 bases from J, with 13 bases in between. The CDR3 consists of 15 residues. The CDR3 region is CASSVDGGPTDTQYF. The CDR3 nucleotides read TGTGCCAGCAGCGTTGACGGTGGACCGACAGATACGCAGTATTTT.

The CDR3 loop is CASRPPFRAGESSYNEQFF. Written as DNA, the CDR3 is TGTGCCAGCAGACCCCCTTTTCGAGCGGGAGAGAGCTCCTACAATGAGCAGTTCTTC. The chain combines TRBV7-8 with TRBJ2-1; TRBD2 matches 8 bases. CDR3 length: 19 residues. The germline V gene encodes CDR1 SGHVS and CDR2 FQNEAQ. Trimming removed 6 bases from V and 0 bases from J; junction bases left unmatched: 16.

The rearrangement joins TRBV7-8 to TRBJ2-7, with D maybe TRBD2 (6 bases). The CDR3 totals 16 residues. Trimming removed 5 bases from V and 0 bases from J, with 17 bases in between. CDR1 SGHVS and CDR2 FQNEAQ come from the germline V gene. The chain's CDR3 is CASSHNGGRSSYEQYF. The CDR3 bases are TGTGCCAGCAGCCATAACGGAGGGCGGAGCTCCTACGAGCAGTACTTC.

V and J are TRBV14 and TRBJ2-5; D not certain. The CDR3 extends over 12 amino acids. CDR1 and CDR2 from the germline V gene are SGHDN and FVKESK. V shed 2 bases and J shed 2 bases, with 3 bases lying between them. CDR3 nucleotides: TGTGCCAGCAGCCAAAATCAAGAGACCCAGTACTTC. It codes for CASSQNQETQYF.

This clone was seen only a few times. The rearrangement links TRBV2 to TRBJ1-2, with D possibly TRBD1 on 6 matching bases. V gave up 6 bases and J gave up 13 bases, with 15 bases separating them. The germline CDR1 and CDR2 sequences are SNHLY and FYNNEI. The CDR3 covers 11 residues. For the CDR3, the DNA is TGTGCCAGCAGGGGGGCAGGACCGCGCACCTTC. Its translation is CASRGAGPRTF. The entire variable domain, with the rest obtained from reference TRBV2 and TRBJ1-2, is as follows: EPEVTQTPSHQVTQMGQEVILRCVPISNHLYFYWYRQILGQKVEFLVSFYNNEISEKSEIFDDQFSVERPDGSNFTLKIRSTKLEDSAMYFCASRGAGPRTFGSGTRLTVV.

The rearrangement links TRBV11-1 to TRBJ1-1; unclear D gene. CDR3 size: 11 residues. Looked up from germline, CDR1 is SGHAT and CDR2 is FQDESV (reference sequence). V dropped 2 bases and J dropped 11 bases, with 9 bases sitting between them. CDR3 in amino acids: CASSLSGRAFF. For the CDR3, the DNA is TGTGCCAGCAGCTTATCCGGGCGGGCTTTCTTT.

CDR3 residues: CASSGGTGENYEQYF. The CDR3 DNA follows: TGCGCCAGCAGCGGAGGGACAGGGGAGAACTACGAGCAGTACTTC. The genes are TRBV5-1 and TRBJ2-7, with 10 bases matching TRBD1. This CDR3 region has 15 residues. Germline values: CDR1 SGHRS, CDR2 YFSETQ. Losses at the gene ends were 4 bases for V and 3 bases for J; bases not matched to a gene: 7.

The V gene is TRBV11-3, the J gene TRBJ2-1; 11 nucleotides align to TRBD2. This CDR3 has 17 residues. Germline V gene data show CDR1 as SGHNT and CDR2 as YENEEA. V gave up 0 bases and J gave up 4 bases; unmatched junction bases: 5. This chain's CDR3 is CASSLEGGTSGYNEQFF. For the CDR3, the DNA is TGTGCCAGCAGCTTAGAGGGAGGGACTAGCGGTTACAATGAGCAGTTCTTC. Full variable domain (rest looked up from reference TRBV11-3 and TRBJ2-1): EAGVVQSPRYKIIEKKQPVAFWCNPISGHNTLYWYLQNLGQGPELLIRYENEEAVDDSQLPKDRFSAERLKGVDSTLKIQPAELGDSAVYLCASSLEGGTSGYNEQFFGPGTRLTVL.

CDR3 nucleotides: TGTGCCAGCAGCTTAAATCAGGGACAGACTGGAAACACCATATATTTT. Its translation is CASSLNQGQTGNTIYF. The chain uses TRBV7-8 and TRBJ1-3; TRBD1 agrees at 7 bases. The CDR3 spans 16 residues. CDR1 SGHVS and CDR2 FQNEAQ come from the germline V gene. V trimming: 2 bases; J trimming: 2 bases; junction bases outside the gene matches: 6.

The rearrangement links TRBV27 to TRBJ1-1, with D perhaps TRBD1 (6 bases). V lost 4 bases to trimming and J lost 1 base, with 10 bases between them. The CDR3 runs 14 residues. Germline-derived CDR1 and CDR2 are MNHEY and SMNVEV (reference sequence). CDR3 bases: TGTGCCAGCAGTTCATGGGACAAGAACACTGAAGCTTTCTTT. It codes for CASSSWDKNTEAFF.

The chain is built from TRBV2 and TRBJ1-5, with D uncertain. The CDR3 loop spans 14 amino acids. The V gene lost 1 base and the J gene lost 4 bases, with 8 bases spanning the gap. Germline V gene sequence: CDR1 SNHLY, CDR2 FYNNEI. DNA for the CDR3: TGTGCCAGCAGTGAAGTCACAGTAAATCAGCCCCAGCATTTT. Translation gives CASSEVTVNQPQHF.

This clone has a single count. The gene calls are TRBV7-2 and TRBJ1-2; D unresolved. This CDR3 region has 11 residues. Trimming took 0 bases from V and 8 from J, leaving 4 bases between them. Germline V CDR1 and CDR2: SGHTA, FQGNSA. CDR3: CASSLAFGYTF. CDR3 sequence (DNA): TGTGCCAGCAGCTTAGCCTTCGGCTACACCTTC.

This rearrangement joins TRBV4-2 to TRBJ1-4; a possible D gene is TRBD1 (5 bases). Germline V gene data show CDR1 as LGHNA and CDR2 as YNFKEQ. The CDR3 loop spans 16 amino acids. The V and J ends lost 0 bases and 8 bases respectively, with 16 bases between them. The CDR3 sequence is CASSQESGGTREKLFF. CDR3 DNA sequence: TGTGCCAGCAGCCAAGAATCGGGGGGAACGAGGGAAAAACTGTTTTTT.

This chain links TRBV5-1 with TRBJ1-1, with D perhaps TRBD1 (6 bases). CDR3 size: 13 residues. Germline V gene lookup returns CDR1 SGHRS and CDR2 YFSETQ. V lost 0 bases and J 7 bases, leaving 10 bases between the germline ends. CDR3 bases: TGCGCCAGCAGCTTGGGACAGGCCGGTGAAGCTTTCTTT. Amino acids: CASSLGQAGEAFF.

V usage is TRBV5-6 and J usage is TRBJ1-2; maybe TRBD1 (5 bases). The length of the CDR3 is 13 residues. Looked up from germline, CDR1 is SGHDT and CDR2 is YYEEEE. Between the trimmed V and J ends, which lost 4 bases and 3 bases, there was a span of 10 bases. CDR3 in amino acids: CASSGAGHYGYTF. CDR3 coding DNA: TGTGCCAGCAGCGGGGCGGGGCACTATGGCTACACCTTC. The full variable domain, in which reference TRBV5-6 and TRBJ1-2 provide the parts outside the CDR3, is DAGVTQSPTHLIKTRGQQVTLRCSPKSGHDTVSWYQQALGQGPQFIFQYYEEEERQRGNFPDRFSGHQFPNYSSELNVNALLLGDSALYLCASSGAGHYGYTFGSGTRLTVV.

This sequence joins TRBV19 and TRBJ2-3, with a weak D call TRBD2 (5 bases). Germline CDR1 LNHDA, CDR2 SQIVND (reference sequence). CDR3 length: 14 residues. V shed 1 base and J shed 2 bases, with 7 bases lying between them. The DNA of the CDR3 is TGTGCCAGTAGTATAGCGAGGGACACAGATACGCAGTATTTT. Translated: CASSIARDTDTQYF.

The rearrangement joins TRBV5-1 to TRBJ2-3; tentative D call: TRBD1 (6 bases). From germline, CDR1 is SGHRS and CDR2 YFSETQ. The CDR3 is 16 residues long. V lost 4 bases and J lost 0, with 15 bases in between. In DNA form, the CDR3 reads TGCGCCAGCAGCCCCCCTGACAGGCCTAGCACAGATACGCAGTATTTT. Translation gives CASSPPDRPSTDTQYF.

This clone appeared once. The chain has TRBV5-1 and TRBJ2-1; D is tentatively TRBD1 or TRBD2 (5 bases each). In germline, CDR1 is SGHRS, CDR2 YFSETQ. This CDR3 comprises 14 residues. Trimming pared 3 bases from V and 7 bases from J, leaving 14 bases between. The CDR3 sequence: CASSSVSGRNEQFF. CDR3 bases: TGCGCCAGCAGCTCGGTTTCGGGACGTAATGAGCAGTTCTTC.

J is TRBJ2-3 and V is TRBV25-1, with 7 bases aligning to TRBD1. Germline CDR1 and CDR2: MGHDK and SYGVNS. V shed 9 bases and J 0 bases; nucleotides not matched to a gene: 6. The CDR3 runs 14 residues. CDR3 nucleotide sequence: TGTGCCAGTACAAGGGGGCTTAGCACAGATACGCAGTATTTT. As protein: CASTRGLSTDTQYF. Using reference TRBV25-1 and TRBJ2-3 for the parts outside the CDR3, the full variable domain is EADIYQTPRYLVIGTGKKITLECSQTMGHDKMYWYQQDPGMELHLIHYSYGVNSTEKGDLSSESTVSRIRTEHFPLTLESARPSHTSQYLCASTRGLSTDTQYFGPGTRLTVL.

The chain uses TRBV14 and TRBJ2-1, with 7 positions matching TRBD2. CDR1 is SGHDN, CDR2 FVKESK, per germline. The CDR3 has 14 amino acids. V lost 1 base and J lost 9; bases outside the gene matches: 6. The DNA for the CDR3 is TGTGCCAGCAGCCAAGGTTCGGGAGGCAGTGAGCAGTTCTTC. This encodes CASSQGSGGSEQFF.

This chain joins TRBV5-6 and TRBJ1-2; no firm D call. CDR3 length: 13 amino acids. Per germline, CDR1 SGHDT and CDR2 YYEEEE. V shed 4 bases and J shed 2 bases, with 9 bases lying between them. CDR3 nucleotide sequence: TGTGCCAGCAGCCTCCAGCGGAACTATGGCTACACCTTC. It translates to CASSLQRNYGYTF. Drawing the rest from reference TRBV5-6 and TRBJ1-2, the complete variable domain is DAGVTQSPTHLIKTRGQQVTLRCSPKSGHDTVSWYQQALGQGPQFIFQYYEEEERQRGNFPDRFSGHQFPNYSSELNVNALLLGDSALYLCASSLQRNYGYTFGSGTRLTVV.

The chain couples TRBV9 to TRBJ2-1; 7 bases agree with TRBD2. Germline-derived CDR1 and CDR2 are SGDLS and YYNGEE. J lost 8 bases, V lost 0 bases, and 5 bases had no gene match. CDR3 length: 14 amino acids. This CDR3 reads CASSVGAGRDEQFF. The CDR3 coding sequence is TGTGCCAGCAGCGTAGGGGCAGGGAGGGATGAGCAGTTCTTC.